A single sample is the source of the 24 T cell receptor beta chains below, sequenced in a study of breast tumors, draining lymph nodes, adjacent tissues. One entry per CDR3 protein results from TCRdb running MiXCR on the multiplex PCR reads. The table shows roughly 49,000 distinct CDR3 sequences, with around 40% occurring only once. What was sequenced was breast tumor tissue. These receptors were taken from a female donor with breast cancer. Some clones in this sample may be carry-over from other donors' samples.

This clonotype was seen at least ten times. The chain links TRBV7-3 to TRBJ2-1; 9 bases line up with TRBD1. The CDR3 sequence is 14 residues long. Germline V gene data show CDR1 as SGHTA and CDR2 as FQGTGA. V was pared by 5 bases and J by 8 bases, with 7 bases of the junction left unmatched. Here the CDR3 reads CASSPGQGVDEQFF. CDR3 sequence (DNA): TGTGCCAGCAGCCCGGGACAGGGTGTTGATGAGCAGTTCTTC.

The genes are TRBV2 and TRBJ2-7; D gene ambiguous. The CDR3 runs 12 residues. Trimming stripped 8 bases from V and 4 bases from J, with 12 bases between. CDR1 and CDR2 from the germline V gene are SNHLY and FYNNEI. The CDR3 nucleotides read TGTGCCAGCCAATCGTTGGGGTACGAGCAGTACTTC. It yields the protein CASQSLGYEQYF.

Comments on this clonotype: The conserved phenylalanine or tryptophan is not found at the CDR3 terminus, so this likely reflects a read error. The V and J genes are TRBV5-1 and TRBJ2-7, with TRBD2 matching over 14 bases. Germline loops: CDR1 SGHRS, CDR2 YFSETQ. The CDR3 runs to 16 residues. After removal of 4 bases from V and 2 bases from J, the junction contained 5 bases not matched to a gene. The CDR3 region has the DNA TGCGCCAGCAGCCCGGGGACTAGCGGGAGCGCCTACGAGCAGTACCTC. Its translation: CASSPGTSGSAYEQYL.

The rearrangement uses TRBV19 and TRBJ2-1; unclear D gene. Trimming left V 3 bases short and J 0 bases short, with 9 bases between. This CDR3 spans 15 amino acids. In germline, CDR1 is LNHDA, CDR2 SQIVND (reference sequence). The CDR3 protein is CASSMTISSYNEQFF. DNA of the CDR3: TGTGCCAGTAGTATGACCATTAGCTCCTACAATGAGCAGTTCTTC.

The chain uses TRBV5-1 and TRBJ1-2; D uncertain. The CDR3 totals 15 residues. The V gene lost 1 base and the J gene lost 5 bases, with 15 bases spanning the gap. The germline CDR1 and CDR2 sequences are SGHRS and YFSETQ. This CDR3 reads CASSLRTSSGYGYTF. Written as DNA, the CDR3 is TGCGCCAGCAGCTTGAGAACCAGTTCGGGTTATGGCTACACCTTC.

This clonotype was picked up a small number of times. Possible read error: a much larger clone is one base away. V and J are TRBV11-2 and TRBJ2-3, with D perhaps TRBD2 (6 bases). This CDR3 is 18 amino acids long. Per the germline V gene, CDR1 is SGHAT and CDR2 is FQNNGV. V was trimmed by 0 bases and J by 5 bases, leaving 21 bases between them. The CDR3 DNA reads as TGTGCCAGCAGCTTAGAGGGGTTTGCTGCGGGAAGGGGAGATACGCAGTATTTT. This sequence encodes CASSLEGFAAGRGDTQYF.

V usage is TRBV19 and J usage is TRBJ2-7; the D call may be TRBD1 or TRBD2 (5 bases each). This CDR3 has 14 residues. V lost 7 bases and J lost 3, with 16 bases in between. Looked up from germline, CDR1 is LNHDA and CDR2 is SQIVND (reference sequence). CDR3 nucleotides: TGTGCCAGTAACATCGGGACCCCGAACTACGAGCAGTACTTC. It codes for CASNIGTPNYEQYF.

This clonotype was observed many times. The chain combines TRBV3-1 with TRBJ2-1; 10 nucleotides align to TRBD2. J lost 6 bases, V lost 1 base, and 3 bases had no gene match. This CDR3 has 15 residues. The V gene's germline CDR1 is LGHDT and CDR2 YNNKEL (reference sequence). The CDR3 region is CASSQGGLAVNEQFF. As DNA, the CDR3 is TGTGCCAGCAGCCAAGGCGGACTAGCGGTCAATGAGCAGTTCTTC.

In this sample, this clonotype turned up many times. The chain recombines TRBV7-3 with TRBJ2-1; D may match TRBD1 or TRBD2 (5 bases each). The CDR3 sequence is 14 residues long. Germline CDR1 and CDR2: SGHTA and FQGTGA. The germline V and J ends were trimmed by 5 bases and 5 bases, with 13 bases remaining between them. The CDR3: CASSLMGVDNEQFF. The CDR3 DNA reads as TGTGCCAGCAGCCTTATGGGGGTCGACAATGAGCAGTTCTTC.

Notes on this clonotype: One end of the junction does not line up with germline, which may come from a read error. V usage is TRBV20-1 and J usage is TRBJ1-5; 7 bases map to TRBD1. Per germline, CDR1 DFQATT and CDR2 SNEGSKA (reference sequence). CDR3 length equals 15 residues. The CDR3 DNA follows: TGCAGTGCTGGGACAGACAGTTATAGCACTCAGCCCCAGCATTTT. It translates to CSAGTDSYSTQPQHF.

This clonotype was counted at least ten times. The V call is TRBV25-1, the J call TRBJ2-7, with TRBD1 matching 7 bases. The V gene end was trimmed by 9 bases and the J gene end by 6 bases; junction bases not matched to a gene: 11. The CDR3 loop spans 13 amino acids. Germline V gene sequence: CDR1 MGHDK, CDR2 SYGVNS. The CDR3 here is CASEDRVLGEQYF. CDR3 DNA: TGTGCCAGTGAAGACAGGGTACTTGGCGAGCAGTACTTC.

This clonotype was recorded at least ten times. V is TRBV19 and J is TRBJ2-1; 10 positions match TRBD2. This CDR3 comprises 14 residues. After removal of 11 bases from V and 9 bases from J, the junction contained 13 bases not matched to a gene. CDR1 and CDR2 from the germline V gene are LNHDA and SQIVND (reference sequence). This CDR3 is CASRGASGSGEQFF. For the CDR3, the DNA is TGTGCCTCTCGAGGGGCTAGCGGGAGTGGTGAGCAGTTCTTC.

The table lists this clonotype with many counts. This chain links TRBV11-3 with TRBJ2-7; 7 bases match TRBD1. The CDR3 spans 17 residues. Looked up from germline, CDR1 is SGHNT and CDR2 is YENEEA. The V and J ends lost 1 base and 2 bases, in that order; junction bases with no gene match: 11. CDR3 nucleotides: TGTGCCAGCAGCTTAGGAGCTTACAGGGGTGTAGCCTACGAGCAGTACTTC. This sequence encodes CASSLGAYRGVAYEQYF.

In this sample, this clonotype turned up many times. The chain links TRBV20-1 to TRBJ2-2; D is unresolved. V lost 7 bases and J 0 bases, leaving 9 bases between the germline ends. Germline V lookup: CDR1 DFQATT, CDR2 SNEGSKA (reference sequence). The CDR3 loop spans 13 amino acids. The CDR3 bases are TGCAGTGTAGGTGCGACGAACACCGGGGAGCTGTTTTTT. It encodes CSVGATNTGELFF.

This clonotype appeared many times. The V call is TRBV10-2, the J call TRBJ1-6; a weak D match, TRBD1 (6 bases). Trimming stripped 2 bases from V and 5 bases from J, with 13 bases between. The CDR3 is made up of 16 amino acids. Germline V CDR1 and CDR2: WSHSY, SAAADI. The CDR3 sequence: CASSERGAQDNSPLHF. The DNA of the CDR3 is TGCGCCAGCAGTGAGCGGGGGGCTCAGGATAATTCACCCCTCCACTTT.

This clonotype was seen ten or more times. The V gene is TRBV27, the J gene TRBJ2-3; tentatively, D is TRBD2 (5 bases). This CDR3 region has 15 residues. The ends were cut back, 3 bases at V and 2 bases at J, with 12 bases in the middle. Germline V lookup: CDR1 MNHEY, CDR2 SMNVEV (reference sequence). The CDR3, as DNA: TGTGCCAGCAGTTTCAGGACTCCCATCACAGATACGCAGTATTTT. Translation gives CASSFRTPITDTQYF.

V gene TRBV6-4 combines with J gene TRBJ1-1; TRBD1 agrees at 7 bases. The CDR3 totals 13 residues. V dropped 6 bases and J dropped 6; count of bases not matched to a gene: 7. Germline V gene sequence: CDR1 MRHNA, CDR2 SNTAGT. The CDR3 reads CASSDRQGSEAFF. The CDR3 DNA reads as TGTGCCAGCAGCGATAGACAGGGCTCTGAAGCTTTCTTT.

This clonotype came up many times. The chain recombines TRBV6-2 or TRBV6-3 with TRBJ2-7; no clear D. Trimming took off 7 bases at V and 2 bases at J, with 9 bases between the two ends. This CDR3 spans 12 amino acids. Germline CDR1 is MNHEY and CDR2 is SVGEGT. The CDR3: CASKGPTYEQYF. The DNA for the CDR3 is TGTGCCAGCAAGGGTCCAACCTACGAGCAGTACTTC.

V is TRBV12-3 or TRBV12-4 and J is TRBJ1-2; D is perhaps TRBD1 (5 bases). CDR3 length: 13 residues. Trimming shortened V by 3 bases and J by 7 bases, and 12 bases separated the two germline ends. The chain's CDR3 is CASSLGEVGGYTF. In DNA form, the CDR3 reads TGTGCCAGCAGTTTGGGGGAGGTCGGTGGCTACACCTTC.

The chain has TRBV15 and TRBJ2-1; 7 bases map to TRBD1. The V segment lost 1 base and the J segment 7 bases; nucleotides outside the gene matches: 4. This CDR3 is built from 14 residues. Germline loops: CDR1 LNHNV, CDR2 YYDKDF (reference sequence). The DNA for the CDR3 is TGTGCCACCAGCAGAGGACAGGGTGGAAATGAGCAGTTCTTC. This translates into CATSRGQGGNEQFF. Full variable domain (rest looked up from reference TRBV15 and TRBJ2-1): DAMVIQNPRYQVTQFGKPVTLSCSQTLNHNVMYWYQQKSSQAPKLLFHYYDKDFNNEADTPDNFQSRRPNTSFCFLDIRSPGLGDTAMYLCATSRGQGGNEQFFGPGTRLTVL.

The DNA for the CDR3 is TGTGCCAGCAGTCACGGGGGAGGTGGAACAGATACGCAGTATTTT. Translating gives CASSHGGGGTDTQYF. This chain uses TRBV6-6 with TRBJ2-3; maybe TRBD2 (6 bases). The CDR3 is 15 amino acids. Between the trimmed V and J ends, which lost 5 bases and 3 bases, there was a span of 15 bases. Germline V gene data show CDR1 as MNHNY and CDR2 as SVGAGI (reference sequence).

This clonotype was detected many times. V is TRBV4-1 and J is TRBJ2-7; 9 nucleotides align to TRBD2. The CDR3 covers 17 residues. The trim removed 0 bases at V and 3 bases at J, leaving 9 bases unmatched. Germline-derived CDR1 and CDR2 are MGHRA and YSYEKL. CDR3 coding DNA: TGCGCCAGCAGCCAAGACCGCCACTCAGCGGGGGGCTACGAGCAGTACTTC. Translating gives CASSQDRHSAGGYEQYF.

The rearrangement links TRBV20-1 to TRBJ2-5; TRBD2 matches at 8 bases. The germline gives CDR1 DFQATT, CDR2 SNEGSKA (reference sequence). CDR3 length equals 12 residues. V dropped 6 bases and J dropped 1; count of bases not matched to a gene: 1. CDR3 amino acids: CSATSGQETQYF. The CDR3 nucleotides are TGCAGTGCAACTAGCGGCCAAGAGACCCAGTACTTC.

This clonotype came up many times. J is TRBJ2-1 and V is TRBV7-8; possibly TRBD2 for D (5 bases). Germline lookup yields CDR1 SGHVS and CDR2 FQNEAQ. V dropped 6 bases and J dropped 0 bases, with 15 bases sitting between them. This CDR3 region has 16 residues. The CDR3 spells CASRNGMFSSYNEQFF. For the CDR3, the DNA is TGTGCCAGCAGAAACGGGATGTTCAGCTCCTACAATGAGCAGTTCTTC. Using reference TRBV7-8 and TRBJ2-1 for the parts outside the CDR3, the full variable domain is GAGVSQSPRYKVAKRGQDVALRCDPISGHVSLFWYQQALGQGPEFLTYFQNEAQLDKSGLPSDRFFAERPEGSVSTLKIQRTQQEDSAVYLCASRNGMFSSYNEQFFGPGTRLTVL.